The 2 T cell receptor beta chains listed next were all sequenced from one sample in a study of beta chain features in type 1 diabetes. Expressed TCRB transcripts were sequenced because the isolated RNA had all been reverse transcribed beforehand. Clones were read by immunoSEQ multiplex PCR, and TCRdb kept only the in-frame ones, dropping some. The sample yields hundreds of thousands of clones, about 15% seen once. Sequences were obtained from naive CD4+ T cells from blood. These receptors originate from a man aged 25 to 45 in good health.

This clone was seen more than once but under ten times. This specimen includes other DNA sequences encoding the same CDR3. V usage is TRBV5-1 and J usage is TRBJ2-6; D call uncertain. V dropped 4 bases and J dropped 4 bases, with 6 bases sitting between them. Germline assignment: CDR1 SGHRS and CDR2 YFSETQ. This CDR3 contains 13 residues. The CDR3 sequence is CASSLPGANVLTF. The CDR3 DNA is TGCGCCAGCAGCCTCCCCGGGGCCAACGTCCTGACTTTC. The variable domain in full, completed from reference TRBV5-1 and TRBJ2-6, reads KAGVTQTPRYLIKTRGQQVTLSCSPISGHRSVSWYQQTPGQGLQFLFEYFSETQRNKGNFPGRFSGRQFSNSRSEMNVSTLELGDSALYLCASSLPGANVLTFGAGSRLTVL.

A note on this clone: The junction and the germline gene differ at one end; a read error may be behind it. The chain is built from TRBV11-2 and TRBJ2-5; no definite D call. The CDR3 spans 11 residues. Looked up from germline, CDR1 is SGHAT and CDR2 is FQNNGV. CDR3: CASSSGELSHF. CDR3 nucleotides: TGTGCCAGCAGCTCCGGCGAACTATCCCACTTC.